The present TCR beta chain was sequenced within a study of cytomegalovirus exposure and HLA in healthy donors. Study summary: The same platform was used for the roughly 130 validation repertoires and the roughly 670 first-cohort repertoires, a later analysis reported. Points from the study as a whole: Investigators reported some 150 TCR beta chains as tied to cytomegalovirus. The tendency of first-cohort TCR clusters to co-occur in the roughly 130 validation repertoires emerged from a later analysis.

V was pared by 4 bases and J by 1 base, with 3 bases of the junction left unmatched. Germline V gene lookup returns CDR1 MGHRA and CDR2 YSYEKL. This CDR3 comprises 14 residues. Only in-frame clones appear in the TCRdb table, and some are missing; sequencing was by immunoSEQ multiplex PCR. Of 100,000 to 150,000 clones listed, roughly nine tenths are singletons. In regard to this clone: The target antigen is unknown.

Sequencing was carried out using PBMCs. The V call is TRBV4-1, the J call TRBJ2-5; 7 bases are a match to TRBD1. This clonotype was sampled from a man under 40 in good health and CMV-seronegative. In DNA form, the CDR3 reads TGCGCCAGCAGCCGGGGGACAGCCCAAGAGACCCAGTACTTC. This gives the protein CASSRGTAQETQYF.